The rows below give T cell receptor beta chains drawn from one sample of a study of CD8+CD57+ T cells in acquired aplastic anemia. TCRdb called the reads again in MiXCR, with one record for every CDR3 protein. Here the sample spans under 250,000 distinct CDR3 sequences, 50% to 70% being singletons. Sequenced sample: sorted CD4+, CD8+, or CD8+CD57+ T cells (not recorded which) from PBMCs. The source of these receptors is a human donor with aplastic anemia. Each CDR3 is given with its conserved first and last residue. D genes are given only for firm matches. Size tells how often a clone was seen (once, few, many) or the class of an expanded clone, and some rows leave it out.

CASSSPDTTDTQYF | TGTGCCAGCAGCTCGCCGGACACCACAGATACGCAGTATTTT | TRBJ2-3 | NA | TRBV7-3 | many
CASSRKQGDTEAFF | TGTGCCAGCAGCCGTAAACAGGGGGACACTGAAGCTTTCTTT | TRBJ1-1 | TRBD1 | TRBV7-8 | once
CSVKLGESHEQYF | TGCAGCGTAAAACTCGGGGAATCGCACGAGCAGTACTTC | TRBJ2-7 | NA | TRBV29-1 | NA
CSAPPGLNSYEQYF | TGCAGTGCTCCTCCGGGACTGAACTCCTACGAGCAGTACTTC | TRBJ2-7 | NA | TRBV20-1 | NA
CASSLAPPEQYF | TGTGCCAGCAGCTTAGCCCCTCCGGAGCAGTACTTC | TRBJ2-7 | NA | TRBV11-3 | NA
CASGYGGLSYEQYF | TGTGCCAGCGGCTACGGGGGTCTGTCCTACGAGCAGTACTTC | TRBJ2-7 | NA | TRBV7-3 | once
CAGSEEINSPLHF | TGTGCCGGCAGTGAGGAGATTAATTCACCCCTCCACTTT | TRBJ1-6 | NA | TRBV6-4 | NA
CASSHTGPGQGRDF | TGCGCCAGCAGCCATACCGGACCGGGACAGGGGAGGGATTTT | TRBJ2-3 | TRBD1 | TRBV5-1 | few
CASSFTGEAFF | TGTGCCAGCAGCTTTACAGGAGAAGCTTTCTTT | TRBJ1-1 | NA | TRBV7-3 | once
CASSIGRLAGVGHEQYF | TGTGCCAGTAGTATAGGGCGACTAGCGGGAGTGGGGCACGAGCAGTACTTC | TRBJ2-7 | TRBD2 | TRBV19 | NA
CASSGVGEQFF | TGTGCCAGCAGCGGGGTAGGTGAGCAGTTCTTC | TRBJ2-1 | NA | TRBV9 | NA
CSVGDNTEAFF | TGCAGCGTTGGGGATAACACTGAAGCTTTCTTT | TRBJ1-1 | NA | TRBV29-1 | once
CASSILGSYTHNEQFF | TGTGCCAGTAGTATACTGGGTTCATACACACACAATGAGCAGTTCTTC | TRBJ2-1 | NA | TRBV19 | NA
CATSRDQGRWQPQHF | TGTGCCACCAGCAGAGATCAAGGGCGCTGGCAGCCCCAGCATTTT | TRBJ1-5 | NA | TRBV15 | NA
CASSLGNGSPLHF | TGTGCCAGCAGCTTAGGTAACGGATCACCCCTCCACTTT | TRBJ1-6 | NA | TRBV7-3 | NA
CASSYSGGQVLYEQYF | TGTGCCAGCAGTTACTCGGGCGGACAGGTCTTATACGAGCAGTACTTC | TRBJ2-7 | TRBD1 | TRBV6-5 | NA
CSAKGAGGGNIQYF | TGCAGTGCTAAGGGGGCGGGGGGAGGGAACATTCAGTACTTC | TRBJ2-4 | NA | TRBV20-1 | many